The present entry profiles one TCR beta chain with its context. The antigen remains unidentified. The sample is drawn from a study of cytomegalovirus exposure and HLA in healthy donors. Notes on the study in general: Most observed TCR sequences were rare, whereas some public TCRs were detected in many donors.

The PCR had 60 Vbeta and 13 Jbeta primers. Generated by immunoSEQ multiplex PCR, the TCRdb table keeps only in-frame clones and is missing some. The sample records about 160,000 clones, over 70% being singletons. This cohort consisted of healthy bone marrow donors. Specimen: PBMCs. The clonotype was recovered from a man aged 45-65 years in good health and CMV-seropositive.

CDR3 nucleotide sequence: TGTGCCAGCAGCTCAGGACAGGGGAACACTGAAGCTTTCTTT. This encodes CASSSGQGNTEAFF. The chain links TRBV11-3 to TRBJ1-1, with 8 bases aligning to TRBD1. The CDR3 sequence is 14 residues long. In germline, CDR1 is SGHNT, CDR2 YENEEA. V shed 4 bases and J 1 base; nucleotides not matched to a gene: 2.